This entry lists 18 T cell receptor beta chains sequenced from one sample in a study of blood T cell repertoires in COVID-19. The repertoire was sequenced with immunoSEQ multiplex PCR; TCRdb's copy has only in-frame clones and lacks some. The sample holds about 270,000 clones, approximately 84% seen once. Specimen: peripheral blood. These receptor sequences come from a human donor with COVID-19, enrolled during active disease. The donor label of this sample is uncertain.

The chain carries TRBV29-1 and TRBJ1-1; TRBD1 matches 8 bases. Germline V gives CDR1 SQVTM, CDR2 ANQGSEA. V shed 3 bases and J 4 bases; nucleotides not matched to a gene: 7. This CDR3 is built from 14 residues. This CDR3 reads CSVDSQGASTEAFF. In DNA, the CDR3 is TGCAGCGTTGACAGCCAGGGGGCGAGCACTGAAGCTTTCTTT.

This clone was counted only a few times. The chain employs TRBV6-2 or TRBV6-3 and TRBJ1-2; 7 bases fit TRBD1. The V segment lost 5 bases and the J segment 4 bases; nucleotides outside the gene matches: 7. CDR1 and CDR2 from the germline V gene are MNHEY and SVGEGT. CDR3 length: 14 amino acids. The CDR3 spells CASSIDRAVYGYTF. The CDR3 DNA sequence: TGTGCCAGCAGTATCGACAGGGCAGTCTATGGCTACACCTTC.

The CDR3 DNA is TGTGCCAGCAGCTTACGCTCTGGGGCCAACGTCCTGACTTTC. Amino acid sequence: CASSLRSGANVLTF. V and J are TRBV7-6 and TRBJ2-6; no definite D call. Germline values: CDR1 SGHVS, CDR2 FNYEAQ. The CDR3 extends over 14 amino acids. Trimming stripped 2 bases from V and 0 bases from J, with 2 bases between.

The CDR3 DNA follows: TGTGCCAGCAGCCCGCCGGGACTAGGGTACAATGAGCAGTTCTTC. It yields the protein CASSPPGLGYNEQFF. The V call is TRBV9, the J call TRBJ2-1; TRBD2 matches at 8 bases. Germline lookup yields CDR1 SGDLS and CDR2 YYNGEE. The CDR3 has 15 residues. Germline trimming cut 4 bases from V and 4 bases from J; bases unmatched to any gene: 7.

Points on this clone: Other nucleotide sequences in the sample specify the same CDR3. The CDR3 here is CASSLPSTDTQYF. DNA for the CDR3: TGTGCCAGCAGCTTGCCAAGCACAGATACGCAGTATTTT. The chain carries TRBV5-6 and TRBJ2-3; D unclear. The CDR3 covers 13 residues. The germline V gene has CDR1 SGHDT and CDR2 YYEEEE. Trimming took off 1 base at V and 0 bases at J, with 3 bases between the two ends.

The CDR3 nucleotides are TGTGCCTGGAGGGCGGACAGTTATGGCTACACCTTC. This encodes CAWRADSYGYTF. V usage is TRBV30 and J usage is TRBJ1-2; D is possibly TRBD1 (6 bases). This CDR3 contains 12 residues. CDR1 GTSNPN and CDR2 SVGIG come from the germline V gene (reference sequence). V was clipped by 3 bases and J by 5 bases, with 10 bases between them.

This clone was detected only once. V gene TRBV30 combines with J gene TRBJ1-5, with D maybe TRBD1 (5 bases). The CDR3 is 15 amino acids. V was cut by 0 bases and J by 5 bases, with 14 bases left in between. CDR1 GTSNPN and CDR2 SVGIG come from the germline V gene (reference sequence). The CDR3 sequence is CAWSVLGRDYQPQHF. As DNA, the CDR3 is TGTGCCTGGAGTGTATTGGGCAGGGATTATCAGCCCCAGCATTTT.

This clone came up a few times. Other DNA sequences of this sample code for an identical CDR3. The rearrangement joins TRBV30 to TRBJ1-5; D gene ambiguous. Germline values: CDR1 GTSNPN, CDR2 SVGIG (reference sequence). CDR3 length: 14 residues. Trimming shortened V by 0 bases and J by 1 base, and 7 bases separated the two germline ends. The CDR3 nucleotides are TGTGCCTGGAGTGTAATGCAGAGCAATCAGCCCCAGCATTTT. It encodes CAWSVMQSNQPQHF.

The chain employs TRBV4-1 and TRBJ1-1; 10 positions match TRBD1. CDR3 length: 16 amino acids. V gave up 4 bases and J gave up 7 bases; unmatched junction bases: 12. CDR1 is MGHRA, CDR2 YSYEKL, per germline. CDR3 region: CASSLRDRGEIFEAFF. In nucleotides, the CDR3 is TGCGCCAGCAGCCTTAGGGACAGGGGCGAGATTTTTGAAGCTTTCTTT.

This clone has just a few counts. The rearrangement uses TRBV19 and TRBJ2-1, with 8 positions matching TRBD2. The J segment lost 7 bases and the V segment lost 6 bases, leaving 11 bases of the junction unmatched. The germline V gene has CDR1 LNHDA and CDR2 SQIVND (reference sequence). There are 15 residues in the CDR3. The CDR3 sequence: CASRRAGGIGNEQFF. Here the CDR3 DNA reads TGTGCCAGTAGGAGGGCGGGAGGTATCGGTAATGAGCAGTTCTTC. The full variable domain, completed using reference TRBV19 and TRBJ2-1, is DGGITQSPKYLFRKEGQNVTLSCEQNLNHDAMYWYRQDPGQGLRLIYYSQIVNDFQKGDIAEGYSVSREKKESFPLTVTSAQKNPTAFYLCASRRAGGIGNEQFFGPGTRLTVL.

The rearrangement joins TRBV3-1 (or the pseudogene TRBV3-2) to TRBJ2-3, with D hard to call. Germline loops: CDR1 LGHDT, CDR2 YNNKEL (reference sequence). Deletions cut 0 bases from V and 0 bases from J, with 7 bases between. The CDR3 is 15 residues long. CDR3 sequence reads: CASSQEVGSTDTQYF. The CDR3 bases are TGTGCCAGCAGCCAAGAAGTCGGGAGCACAGATACGCAGTATTTT.

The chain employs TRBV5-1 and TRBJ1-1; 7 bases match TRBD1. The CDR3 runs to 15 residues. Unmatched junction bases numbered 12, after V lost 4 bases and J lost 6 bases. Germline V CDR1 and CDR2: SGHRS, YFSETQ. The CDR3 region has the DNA TGCGCCAGCAGCCCAATACCGACAGGGAGGTCTGAAGCTTTCTTT. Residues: CASSPIPTGRSEAFF.

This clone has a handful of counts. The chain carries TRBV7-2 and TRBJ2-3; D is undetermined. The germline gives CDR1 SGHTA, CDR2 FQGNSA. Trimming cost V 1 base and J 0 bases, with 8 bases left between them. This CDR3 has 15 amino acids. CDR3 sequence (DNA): TGTGCCAGCAGCTTAGAAGCACGGAGCACAGATACGCAGTATTTT. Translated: CASSLEARSTDTQYF.

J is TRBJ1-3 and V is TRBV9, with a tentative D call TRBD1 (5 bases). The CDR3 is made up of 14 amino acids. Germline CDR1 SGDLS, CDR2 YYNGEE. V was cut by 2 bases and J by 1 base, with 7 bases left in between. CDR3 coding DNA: TGTGCCAGCAGCGTCCAGGGATCTGGAAACACCATATATTTT. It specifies CASSVQGSGNTIYF. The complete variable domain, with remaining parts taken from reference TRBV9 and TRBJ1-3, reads DSGVTQTPKHLITATGQRVTLRCSPRSGDLSVYWYQQSLDQGLQFLIQYYNGEERAKGNILERFSAQQFPDLHSELNLSSLELGDSALYFCASSVQGSGNTIYFGEGSWLTVV.

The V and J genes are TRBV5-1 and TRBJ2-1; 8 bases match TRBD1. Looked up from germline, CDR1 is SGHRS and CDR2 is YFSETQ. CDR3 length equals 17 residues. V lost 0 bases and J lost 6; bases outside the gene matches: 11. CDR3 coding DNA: TGCGCCAGCAGCTTGGCCTACCCATCCGGACAGGGCAATGAGCAGTTCTTC. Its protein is CASSLAYPSGQGNEQFF.

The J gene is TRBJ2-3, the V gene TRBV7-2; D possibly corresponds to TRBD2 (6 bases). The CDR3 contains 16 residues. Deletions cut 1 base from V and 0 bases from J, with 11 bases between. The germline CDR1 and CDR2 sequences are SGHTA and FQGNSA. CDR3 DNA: TGTGCCAGCAGCTTAGATCGCGGGATGAGCACAGATACGCAGTATTTT. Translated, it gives CASSLDRGMSTDTQYF.

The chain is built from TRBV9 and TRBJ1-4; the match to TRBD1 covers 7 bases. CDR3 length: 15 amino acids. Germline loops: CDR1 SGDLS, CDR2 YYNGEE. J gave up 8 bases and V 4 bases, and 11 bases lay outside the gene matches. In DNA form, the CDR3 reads TGTGCCAGCAGCCCAAGGGGACAGTACCCAGAAAAACTGTTTTTT. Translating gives CASSPRGQYPEKLFF.

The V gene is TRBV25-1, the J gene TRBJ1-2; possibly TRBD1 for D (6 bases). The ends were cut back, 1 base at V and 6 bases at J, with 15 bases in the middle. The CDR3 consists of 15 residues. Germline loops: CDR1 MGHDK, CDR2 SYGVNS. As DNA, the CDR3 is TGTGCCAGCAGTGAATCGGGCAGGGGAACGCATGGCTACACCTTC. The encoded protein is CASSESGRGTHGYTF.